The 14 T cell receptor beta chains reported below all come from one sample, sequenced in a study of molecular identifiers for immune sequencing clone quantification. Each CDR3 protein gets one entry after TCRdb re-called the PCR reads with MiXCR. Among 90,000 to 120,000 distinct CDR3 sequences, roughly 38% were seen once, and the ten largest hold 4% to 5%. Sequenced sample: naive CD8+ T cells from blood, with Jurkat cell RNA spiked in. As for subset: FACS-sorted CD8+CD4-CCR7+CD45RA+ naive T cells. The receptors were gathered from a human donor in good health. Some libraries in this study had Jurkat cell RNA spiked in.

Note on this clonotype: Sequence at one end of the junction differs from germline and may be a read error. The chain recombines TRBV9 with TRBJ2-1; maybe TRBD1 (5 bases). The CDR3 consists of 14 residues. The germline CDR1 and CDR2 sequences are SGDLS and YYNGEE. The CDR3 sequence is CASSAPVGHKEQFF. The CDR3 nucleotides are TGTGCCAGCAGCGCACCCGTTGGACACAAAGAGCAGTTCTTC.

This clonotype was seen only a few times. This sequence joins TRBV6-2 or TRBV6-3 and TRBJ2-1, with 8 bases aligning to TRBD1. Trimming cost V 6 bases and J 8 bases; bases outside gene matches: 6. CDR1 and CDR2 (germline): MNHEY, SVGEGT. This CDR3 spans 13 amino acids. DNA of the CDR3: TGTGCCAGCAGACTGACAGGGGTCTATGAGCAGTTCTTC. It is translated as CASRLTGVYEQFF.

The chain uses TRBV5-1 and TRBJ2-3; TRBD1 matches 7 bases. The CDR3 runs to 14 residues. V shed 4 bases, J shed 8 bases, and the junction held 10 bases outside the gene matches. The germline CDR1 and CDR2 sequences are SGHRS and YFSETQ. Here the CDR3 reads CASSSDREPSTQYF. The CDR3 coding sequence is TGCGCCAGCAGCAGCGACAGGGAACCCTCTACGCAGTATTTT.

The chain recombines TRBV5-5 with TRBJ2-1; 7 positions agree with TRBD1. The CDR3 runs 12 residues. The junction had 1 base not matched to a gene; V was cut back by 4 bases and J by 6 bases. Per the germline V gene, CDR1 is SGHKS and CDR2 is YYEKEE (reference sequence). The CDR3 DNA is TGTGCCAGCAGCGGGACAGTCAATGAGCAGTTCTTC. Amino acids: CASSGTVNEQFF.

The chain carries TRBV7-9 and TRBJ1-2; D not resolved. This CDR3 has 15 residues. V gave up 4 bases and J gave up 1 base, with 13 bases separating them. Germline-derived CDR1 and CDR2 are SEHNR and FQNEAQ (reference sequence). The CDR3 loop reads CASSYRTDLNYGYTF. Written as DNA, the CDR3 is TGTGCCAGCAGCTACCGGACCGATCTTAACTATGGCTACACCTTC.

Remarks on this clonotype: Here the CDR3 omits its conserved ending phenylalanine or tryptophan, so a read error is the likely source. This chain connects TRBV7-2 to TRBJ1-2; 10 bases align to TRBD1. The V gene's germline CDR1 is SGHTA and CDR2 FQGNSA. The CDR3 covers 18 residues. The V and J ends lost 1 base and 6 bases, in that order; junction bases with no gene match: 14. The CDR3, as DNA: TGTGCCAGCAGCTTAGTCCCGGACAGGGGGGCTTACGACAATGGCTACACCATC. Its protein is CASSLVPDRGAYDNGYTI.

As concerns this clonotype: A read error may explain this, as a much larger clone is one base away. The chain employs TRBV5-3 and TRBJ1-2, with 7 bases lining up with TRBD1. TRBV5-3 is an ORF, with its function uncertain. The length of the CDR3 is 14 residues. The CDR3 loop reads CASSLVTGNFGYTF. The CDR3 DNA follows: TGTGCCAGCAGCTTGGTGACAGGGAACTTTGGCTACACCTTC.

This clonotype was observed a few times. The rearrangement links TRBV27 to TRBJ2-5; TRBD2 might be the D (6 bases). The CDR3 is 14 amino acids. Germline values: CDR1 MNHEY, CDR2 SMNVEV (reference sequence). Trimming cost V 4 bases and J 5 bases, with 14 bases left between them. As DNA, the CDR3 is TGTGCCAGCAGTTACCAGGTGGGGGGTGAGACCCAGTACTTC. This encodes CASSYQVGGETQYF.

The V and J genes are TRBV7-8 and TRBJ2-7, with a possible D match to TRBD2 (6 bases). The CDR3 spans 15 residues. Germline CDR1 SGHVS, CDR2 FQNEAQ. V lost 0 bases and J 3 bases, leaving 12 bases between the germline ends. This CDR3 reads CASSLASLGSYEQYF. CDR3 coding DNA: TGTGCCAGCAGCTTAGCGTCACTCGGGAGCTACGAGCAGTACTTC.

In the case of this clonotype: This CDR3 fails to terminate in the conserved phenylalanine or tryptophan, so it likely reflects a read error. The CDR3 region has the DNA TGTGCCAGCAGCTTCCGGGCCCTGGGGGGAGAGACCCAGTACCTC. Amino acids: CASSFRALGGETQYL. The chain joins TRBV7-9 to TRBJ2-5, with D possibly matching TRBD2 (6 bases). Germline assignment: CDR1 SEHNR and CDR2 FQNEAQ (reference sequence). CDR3 length equals 15 residues. Trimming cost V 3 bases and J 4 bases, with 15 bases left between them.

Details on this clonotype: A much more abundant neighbour one base away suggests this may be a read error. This chain joins TRBV7-2 and TRBJ1-1; D gene ambiguous. Germline V CDR1 and CDR2: SGHTA, FQGNSA. The CDR3 runs 15 residues. Trimming stripped 1 base from V and 4 bases from J, with 13 bases between. The CDR3 here is CASSLVRRESTEAFF. CDR3 DNA: TGTGCCAGCAGCTTAGTAAGACGGGAGAGCACTGAAGCTTTCTTT.

The chain combines TRBV13 with TRBJ2-1; 12 bases align to TRBD2. CDR1 and CDR2 from the germline V gene are PRHDT and FYEKMQ (reference sequence). This CDR3 is 15 amino acids long. After removal of 5 bases from V and 10 bases from J, the junction contained 9 bases not matched to a gene. CDR3 protein: CASSPLAGGGGEQFF. For the CDR3, the DNA is TGTGCCAGCAGCCCACTAGCGGGAGGAGGGGGGGAGCAGTTCTTC.

This clonotype has ten or more counts. The V gene is TRBV28, the J gene TRBJ2-4; D call uncertain. The CDR3 loop spans 15 amino acids. CDR1 and CDR2 (germline): MDHEN, SYDVKM. Trimming stripped 1 base from V and 3 bases from J, with 10 bases between. DNA for the CDR3: TGTGCCAGCAGTTTATATCGGGTCAACAAAAACATTCAGTACTTC. Its protein product is CASSLYRVNKNIQYF.

The chain links TRBV10-3 to TRBJ2-7, with D hard to call. The CDR3 is 13 amino acids. V gave up 4 bases and J gave up 3 bases, with 10 bases separating them. Germline CDR1 and CDR2: ENHRY and SYGVKD. CDR3: CAISAGHDYEQYF. CDR3 bases: TGTGCCATCAGTGCCGGGCATGACTACGAGCAGTACTTC.